This TCR beta chain was sequenced for a study of blood T cells in healthy people across ages. The germline V gene encodes CDR1 SGHTA and CDR2 FQGNSA. V shed 3 bases, J shed 3 bases, and the junction held 13 bases outside the gene matches. The CDR3 runs 17 residues. The use of a sample-barcoded 5' primer and a J-beta primer mix characterized a second PCR of about 7 to 12 cycles. One entry per CDR3 protein results from TCRdb running MiXCR on the 5' RACE reads. The data contain 650,000 to 950,000 distinct CDR3 sequences, 44% of them singletons. The V call is TRBV7-2, the J call TRBJ2-7, with TRBD1 identical over 8 bases. The sample comprised blood. The sequence was collected from a man aged 60 to 69 in good health. CDR3 sequence (DNA): TGTGCCAGCAGCTTCGATCCTGACAGGGGATCCTACTACGAGCAGTACTTC. Amino acid sequence: CASSFDPDRGSYYEQYF.